This record looks at one T cell receptor beta chain sequence and its context. In this sample, this clone turned up once. Its binding antigen is unknown. No qualities accompany the bases; no much larger clone lies one base away. These data originate in a study of shared clonotypes between healthy human individuals (dated by TCRdb to the early 2020s). Study-level background: A couple of women and three men aged 18 to 49 years were included in the cohort. For each donor, three plates each were used for CD4 naive and CD4 memory, two plates were used for CD8 naive, and one plate was used for CD8 memory. To increase sequencing depth and limit assay-specific biases, different laboratories used diverse techniques to prepare libraries and sequence TCR repertoires. Leukapheresis yielded between about 0.94 and 8.9 billion PBMCs per donor. To estimate repertoire size and how much clonotype sharing occurs between individuals, the study deeply sequenced the blood TCR repertoires of about five healthy adults.

The CDR3 starts with the cysteine, ends with the phenylalanine, and has 14 residues. The sequence is cut down to CDR3 DNA, 42 bases in frame from base 1. The germline V gene gives CDR1 as SNHLY and CDR2 as FYNNEI. Trimmed from V: 2 bases; trimmed from J: 5 bases; junction bases lacking a gene match: 3. CD8 naive samples consisted of CD45RO-negative cells that were positively selected for CCR7, yielding a CD45RA+CCR7+ population without TemRA cells. Healthy HIV-negative adults with no recently reported acute infections or vaccinations were included as donors. All donors were Caucasian adults living in Nashville, Tennessee, USA. Blood was obtained by leukapheresis, after which PBMCs were separated by Ficoll-Histopaque density gradient centrifugation and cryopreserved in liquid nitrogen vapor phase. Purity and quantity of every magnetically sorted T cell population were checked by analytical flow cytometry. Genomic DNA was isolated from each sorted fraction and quantified by UV absorbance on a Nanodrop 2000c.

Using the deep immunoSEQ assay, TCR CDR3 regions were amplified from genomic DNA by multiplex PCR. Extracted genomic DNA from each cell subset was distributed evenly across all wells of several immunoSEQ 96-well plates, and each plate was treated as a replicate. For sorted subsets, about 210 ng of genomic DNA, equivalent to 25,000 to 35,000 T cell genomes, went into each replicate PCR. Purified libraries were quantified with a Qubit 3.0 fluorometer, sized on a Bioanalyzer 2100, and re-quantified with the KAPA Library Quantification kit. Every immunoSEQ 96-well plate was sequenced on a separate single-read 150-cycle Illumina NextSeq 550 flow cell. The study's processing was this. Because the immunoSEQ output included only junctional sequences and no quality scores, the filtering could not be the same as the filtering used for full-length reads. Sequences were annotated with PyIR, a Python wrapper for IgBLAST v1.9, and V/J genes and CDR3 were assigned using IMGT germline references. Reads with weak V/J assignments (E-value above 1e-6), missing CDR3, stop codons, out-of-frame junctions, or ambiguous translated residues were removed. A V3J clonotype was defined by an identical inferred V gene, J gene, and CDR3 amino acid sequence. Percentage overlap between repertoires was calculated by dividing the number of shared unique clonotypes by the size of the smaller repertoire. RTK rarefaction, the Chao1 estimator, and Recon v2.1 estimates of unobserved clonotypes were used to assess repertoire richness. For all TCRbeta clonotypes obtained by the gDNA method from four donors, generation probabilities were computed with OLGA. The immuneACCESS repertoire file appears here via TCRdb, limited to in-frame rearrangements. These files lack a portion of the clones; in checked studies, under half of the deficit traces to unresolved V genes, and the cause of the others is not known. The V and J calls and clone size come from that table; D and trimming were worked out from the DNA. Across this sample there are more than 2 million clones, with around 93% seen only once. The top ten hold around 1.7% of the sample.

Paper-wide results and their limitations: Pairwise subsampling led to the expectation that sequencing depth would affect the degree of clonotype sharing among donors. Rarefaction of sorted-subset datasets indicated incomplete sequencing despite the large sequencing depth. Roughly 5% of naive CD4, approximately 3.7% of naive CD8, roughly 2.5% of memory CD4, and over 0.35% of memory CD8 clonotypes were shared across several donors. Estimated clonotype richness was generally larger for naive than for memory subsets. The small number of donors limited the genetic and exposure-history diversity represented. Compared with non-shared clonotypes, the clonotypes found in all four sorted-subset donors had higher generation probabilities. Sampling was restricted to blood, and TCR repertoires in tissues likely differ from the TCR repertoires found in blood.

Here the chain combines TRBV2 and TRBJ1-2, with TRBD1 matching 9 junction bases. The sequenced sample was naive CD8+ T cells from PBMCs. In light of the paper, this sample's cell subset or site label describes: CD45RA+CCR7+. The sequence was obtained from a man in his late teens or twenties in good health. Some clones in this sample may be carry-over from other donors' samples. The CDR3 amino acid sequence is: CASSEWTGEYGYTF. Here is the DNA: TGTGCCAGCAGTGAATGGACAGGGGAATATGGCTACACCTTC.